These 18 T cell receptor beta chains share one sample of origin, sequenced in a study of OX40 agonist ivuxolimab in advanced cancers. TCRdb's copy holds only in-frame clones and misses some; the assay was immunoSEQ multiplex PCR. The table has roughly 46,000 clones, 65% to 85% seen once. Source: CD4+ or CD8+ T cells sorted from blood, taken in a trial of the OX40 agonist ivuxolimab. Source of these receptors: an adult with an advanced solid tumor such as melanoma, head and neck, liver or kidney cancer.

This chain joins TRBV5-1 and TRBJ1-2; D unresolved. Germline V CDR1 and CDR2: SGHRS, YFSETQ. V was cut by 0 bases and J by 0 bases, with 6 bases left in between. The CDR3 contains 14 residues. This chain's CDR3 is CASSLDPSNYGYTF. In DNA, the CDR3 is TGCGCCAGCAGCTTGGACCCTTCTAACTATGGCTACACCTTC.

J is TRBJ2-1 and V is TRBV7-6; D is possibly TRBD1 (6 bases). Germline V gene sequence: CDR1 SGHVS, CDR2 FNYEAQ. CDR3 length: 14 residues. V was cut by 5 bases and J by 6 bases, with 14 bases left in between. The CDR3 spells CASSRDTVGNEQFF. The CDR3 nucleotides read TGTGCCAGCAGCCGGGACACAGTGGGCAATGAGCAGTTCTTC.

The rearrangement uses TRBV27 and TRBJ2-1, with 7 positions matching TRBD2. The V segment lost 5 bases and the J segment 1 base; nucleotides outside the gene matches: 8. Germline loops: CDR1 MNHEY, CDR2 SMNVEV (reference sequence). CDR3 length: 16 residues. The CDR3 sequence: CASSPRAGFSYNEQFF. The CDR3 DNA is TGTGCCAGCAGTCCTAGAGCGGGATTTTCCTACAATGAGCAGTTCTTC.

The gene calls are TRBV5-8 and TRBJ2-5, with 8 bases identical to TRBD1. Looked up from germline, CDR1 is SGHTS and CDR2 is YDEGEE. V trimming: 4 bases; J trimming: 2 bases; junction bases outside the gene matches: 7. This CDR3 spans 15 amino acids. The CDR3, as DNA: TGTGCCAGCAGCAACGACAGGGGAATTCAAGAGACCCAGTACTTC. It translates to CASSNDRGIQETQYF.

V usage is TRBV19 and J usage is TRBJ1-3; D uncertain. In germline, CDR1 is LNHDA, CDR2 SQIVND (reference sequence). Trimming stripped 6 bases from V and 0 bases from J, with 9 bases between. The length of the CDR3 is 14 residues. CDR3 nucleotide sequence: TGTGCCAGTAGCCCTGGATACTCTGGAAACACCATATATTTT. Translating it yields CASSPGYSGNTIYF.

The V gene is TRBV5-6, the J gene TRBJ1-2; D call uncertain. The CDR3 consists of 13 residues. V gave up 2 bases and J gave up 7 bases, with 12 bases separating them. The germline V gene encodes CDR1 SGHDT and CDR2 YYEEEE. The CDR3 bases are TGTGCCAGCAGCTTCCAGAGTGCGGGTGGCTACACCTTC. It specifies CASSFQSAGGYTF.

This clone was seen more than once but under ten times. V gene TRBV10-2 combines with J gene TRBJ1-2; a possible D gene is TRBD1 (5 bases). The CDR3 length is 16 residues. Trimming removed 3 bases at V and 2 bases at J, with 16 bases between. Germline CDR1 WSHSY, CDR2 SAAADI. The CDR3 loop is CASSDPATGTNYGYTF. In DNA, the CDR3 is TGCGCCAGCAGTGACCCAGCTACAGGAACCAACTATGGCTACACCTTC.

This clone turned up a few times. V and J are TRBV11-2 and TRBJ2-7, with 7 bases fitting TRBD1. The trim removed 5 bases at V and 4 bases at J, leaving 11 bases unmatched. CDR3 length: 15 amino acids. Per the germline V gene, CDR1 is SGHAT and CDR2 is FQNNGV. Here the CDR3 reads CASSKGTVGPYEQYF. DNA for the CDR3: TGTGCCAGCAGCAAGGGGACAGTGGGGCCTTACGAGCAGTACTTC.

The chain has TRBV5-1 and TRBJ2-3, with 8 positions matching TRBD2. The length of the CDR3 is 15 residues. V was pared by 0 bases and J by 5 bases, with 5 bases of the junction left unmatched. The germline V gene encodes CDR1 SGHRS and CDR2 YFSETQ. The CDR3 nucleotides read TGCGCCAGCAGCTTGGCCTTGGCGGGGGGAGATACGCAGTATTTT. Translating gives CASSLALAGGDTQYF.

This chain joins TRBV30 and TRBJ2-3, with D possibly being TRBD1 (6 bases). The CDR3 is 13 residues long. V lost 7 bases to trimming and J lost 2 bases, with 13 bases between them. Germline assignment: CDR1 GTSNPN and CDR2 SVGIG (reference sequence). This CDR3 is CASQGEDTDTQYF. The CDR3 DNA sequence: TGTGCCTCACAGGGTGAGGACACAGATACGCAGTATTTT.

The chain employs TRBV7-9 and TRBJ2-2, with 10 nucleotides matching TRBD1. The CDR3 loop spans 16 amino acids. Per germline, CDR1 SEHNR and CDR2 FQNEAQ (reference sequence). The V gene end was trimmed by 5 bases and the J gene end by 1 base; junction bases not matched to a gene: 4. The chain's CDR3 is CASSTTGGQNTGELFF. In DNA, the CDR3 is TGTGCCAGCAGCACGACAGGGGGCCAGAACACCGGGGAGCTGTTTTTT.

V is TRBV6-5 and J is TRBJ1-1; TRBD1 might be the D (5 bases). This CDR3 has 14 residues. In germline, CDR1 is MNHEY, CDR2 SVGAGI. V shed 6 bases and J shed 1 base, with 12 bases lying between them. CDR3 in DNA: TGTGCCAGCAGCTTGGACACCCAGAACACTGAAGCTTTCTTT. Translated: CASSLDTQNTEAFF.

The rearrangement uses TRBV5-4 and TRBJ2-1; 12 bases are shared with TRBD2. The CDR3 extends over 17 amino acids. V lost 7 bases and J lost 0; bases outside the gene matches: 8. CDR1 and CDR2 (germline): SGHNT, YYREEE (reference sequence). CDR3 DNA: TGTGCCAGCCCGGGACTAGCGGGTCCCAGCTCCTACAATGAGCAGTTCTTC. Amino acid sequence: CASPGLAGPSSYNEQFF.

The sample holds one count of this clone. The V and J genes are TRBV5-1 and TRBJ1-2; possibly TRBD1 for D (5 bases). Germline loops: CDR1 SGHRS, CDR2 YFSETQ. There are 12 residues in the CDR3. The germline V and J ends were trimmed by 2 bases and 14 bases, with 16 bases remaining between them. In DNA form, the CDR3 reads TGCGCCAGCAGCTTTGGTGGATTAGGGGCAACCTTC. Residues: CASSFGGLGATF. Together with reference TRBV5-1 and TRBJ1-2, the CDR3 gives the full variable domain: KAGVTQTPRYLIKTRGQQVTLSCSPISGHRSVSWYQQTPGQGLQFLFEYFSETQRNKGNFPGRFSGRQFSNSRSEMNVSTLELGDSALYLCASSFGGLGATFGSGTRLTVV.

This chain links TRBV6-5 with TRBJ1-5; no definite D call. Germline CDR1 is MNHEY and CDR2 is SVGAGI. V lost 4 bases to trimming and J lost 7 bases, with 14 bases between them. CDR3 size: 14 residues. The CDR3, as DNA: TGTGCCAGCAGTTCCGGGTGGAAGGGCCAGCCCCAGCATTTT. This sequence encodes CASSSGWKGQPQHF.

The V call is TRBV2, the J call TRBJ1-3, with 9 nucleotides matching TRBD1. Germline CDR1 is SNHLY and CDR2 is FYNNEI. This CDR3 is 16 amino acids long. The junction had 6 bases not matched to a gene; V was cut back by 6 bases and J by 0 bases. The CDR3 region is CASSDQTGGSGNTIYF. DNA for the CDR3: TGTGCCAGCAGCGACCAGACAGGGGGCTCTGGAAACACCATATATTTT. Together with reference TRBV2 and TRBJ1-3, the CDR3 gives the full variable domain: EPEVTQTPSHQVTQMGQEVILRCVPISNHLYFYWYRQILGQKVEFLVSFYNNEISEKSEIFDDQFSVERPDGSNFTLKIRSTKLEDSAMYFCASSDQTGGSGNTIYFGEGSWLTVV.

This clone was detected only a few times. CDR3 in amino acids: CASSEALYGYTF. CDR3 nucleotide sequence: TGTGCCAGCAGTGAAGCTCTCTATGGCTACACCTTC. The chain couples TRBV25-1 to TRBJ1-2; D remains ambiguous. The V end was cut by 2 bases, the J end by 4 bases, with 5 bases between. Germline values: CDR1 MGHDK, CDR2 SYGVNS. This CDR3 spans 12 amino acids.

The chain links TRBV10-2 to TRBJ1-5, with TRBD1 as a possible D gene (5 bases). Germline values: CDR1 WSHSY, CDR2 SAAADI. Trimming took 2 bases from V and 3 from J, leaving 11 bases between them. The CDR3 consists of 15 residues. The CDR3 DNA follows: TGCGCCAGCAGTGAGCATGGGGGTGCCAATCAGCCCCAGCATTTT. As protein: CASSEHGGANQPQHF.